The source of this TCR beta chain is a study of blood T cells in healthy people across ages (dated by TCRdb to the mid-2010s). Notes on the research overall: In model experiments, template switching captured roughly one uniquely barcoded TCR beta cDNA molecule for every two T cells. To avoid experimental bias, donors of different ages were randomly spread across the sequencing lanes. Age-related changes in TCR beta repertoire diversity were measured in the study by deep sequencing normalized with unique cDNA molecular identifiers. Four age groups were formed from the donors: young (average 16 years), middle-aged (approximately 40), aged (over 55) and long-lived (more than 75). The study analyzed two additional independent replicas of 1 million unique cDNA reads from the same blood draw for two donors, one aged 18 to 30 and one aged 80 or older.

Systemically healthy Caucasian individuals from Russia, 35 to 50 in total and aged roughly 6 to 95 years, were included as donors. Each donor gave roughly 9.5 milliliters of peripheral blood, collected into EDTA-treated Vacutainer tubes. Ficoll-Paque density-gradient centrifugation was used to isolate PBMCs, with at least 7 million per sample. Total RNA, at least 6 micrograms per sample, was extracted from PBMCs with Trizol reagent. For every donor, flow cytometry on a PBMC aliquot measured the percentage of naive CD45RAhigh/CD27high T cells. The method behind the library was 5' RACE. Sequencing was performed on an Illumina HiSeq 2500. A second PCR of roughly 7 to 11 cycles was performed with a sample-barcoded 5' primer and a J-beta primer mix. A template-switch 5' adaptor carrying 12 random nucleotides introduced a unique molecular identifier onto each TCR beta cDNA molecule. Each sample yielded at least 2.5 million CDR3-containing paired-end reads. First-strand cDNA synthesis was performed from all RNA using the Mint cDNA synthesis kit, with priming by a TRBC-specific oligonucleotide. Following uracil-DNA glycosylase treatment, all cDNA underwent a first 18-cycle PCR with the universal primers M1SS and BC2_uni_R. As for how the authors treated the data: For normalization, 1 million high-quality reads were randomly selected from each sample, with every read carrying a distinct molecular identifier. Instead of being binned into consensus sequences, reads that shared molecular identifiers were thrown out. MiTCR, set to a Q25 quality threshold and the strictest error-elimination algorithm, was used for CDR3 identification, clonotype clustering and error correction. A nonparametric unseen species model with Euler transformation was used to estimate lower-bound total TCR beta diversity. TCRdb redid the processing of the public reads, applying fastp at Q25 and MiXCR, and retained in-frame beta chains. Every distinct CDR3 protein forms one entry, paired with its most common genes and DNA. TCRdb assigned the V and J calls; the authors' analysis was not used. The sample includes about 2 million distinct CDR3 sequences, with around 50% observed a single time. Of the sample, approximately 2% falls within the top ten clones.

The investigation overall reported the following: A strong correlation was found between observed TCR beta diversity and the percentage of naive T cells measured by flow cytometry. Because profiling used bulk unsorted PBMCs, naive and antigen-experienced compartments could not be compared conclusively. Estimates of total diversity based on one million sequenced T cells were regarded as lower bounds and as underestimates. The CMV infection status of donors was not known, potentially confounding age-related changes in expanded clonotypes. The long-lived group showed more naive CD4+ T cells, fewer expanded clones and increased TCR diversity than the aged group, suggesting age selection. Observed TCR beta diversity per million T cells fell roughly linearly with age, and a significant reduction was already apparent by age around 40.

CDR1 is given as LNHNV and CDR2 as YYDKDF, both from the germline V gene (reference sequence). The CDR3 numbers 13 residues from cysteine through phenylalanine. The read is trimmed to its CDR3 DNA, 39 bases read in frame from base 1. V loses 3 bases, J loses 0 bases, and the germline ends lie 3 bases apart. Many counts were recorded for this clonotype. Its antigen has not been determined. No per-base quality is available; no much larger clone lies one base away. Material for sequencing was blood. The clonotype originates from a middle-aged woman in good health. The chain is encoded by TRBV15 joined to TRBJ2-1; no D gene call is confident. CDR3 reads: CATSSLSYNEQFF. The DNA sequence follows: TGTGCCACCAGCAGCCTCTCCTACAATGAGCAGTTCTTC. Where the CDR3 stops, the reference TRBV15 and TRBJ2-1 genes take over; the full variable domain is DAMVIQNPRYQVTQFGKPVTLSCSQTLNHNVMYWYQQKSSQAPKLLFHYYDKDFNNEADTPDNFQSRRPNTSFCFLDIRSPGLGDTAMYLCATSSLSYNEQFFGPGTRLTVL.